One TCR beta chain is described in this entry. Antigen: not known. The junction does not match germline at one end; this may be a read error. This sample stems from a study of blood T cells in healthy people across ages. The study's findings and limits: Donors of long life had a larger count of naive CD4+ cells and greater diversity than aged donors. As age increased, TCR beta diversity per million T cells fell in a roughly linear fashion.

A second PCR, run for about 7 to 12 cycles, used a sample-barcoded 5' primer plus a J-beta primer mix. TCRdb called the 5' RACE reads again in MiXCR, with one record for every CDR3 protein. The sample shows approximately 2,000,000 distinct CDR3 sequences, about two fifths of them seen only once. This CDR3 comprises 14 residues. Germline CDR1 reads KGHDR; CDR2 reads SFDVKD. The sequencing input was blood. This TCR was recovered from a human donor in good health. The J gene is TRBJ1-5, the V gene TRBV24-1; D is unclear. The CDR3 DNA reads TGTGTCACCAGTGACTTAAATAGCAATCAGCCCCAGCATTTT. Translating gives CVTSDLNSNQPQHF.